Shown below are 25 T cell receptor beta chains from a single sample sequenced in a study of CD8 T cells in ankylosing spondylitis. TCRdb reprocessed the 5' RACE reads via MiXCR and lists one record per CDR3 protein. Of 350,000 or so distinct CDR3 sequences listed, around 10% were seen once; the top ten hold 8% to 9.5%. Sequenced: blood, either unsorted or a sorted T cell fraction (not recorded which). The receptors here all came from a female donor with ankylosing spondylitis or in good health (not recorded which).

The chain employs TRBV5-1 and TRBJ1-1; 8 positions match TRBD1. Germline V CDR1 and CDR2: SGHRS, YFSETQ. The trim removed 3 bases at V and 1 base at J, leaving 5 bases unmatched. This CDR3 has 15 residues. As DNA, the CDR3 is TGCGCCAGCAGCTCGGACAGGGTGAGGAACACTGAAGCTTTCTTT. This gives the protein CASSSDRVRNTEAFF.

The chain recombines TRBV12-3 or TRBV12-4 with TRBJ2-1, with 9 bases aligning to TRBD1. The CDR3 has 15 residues. The V and J ends lost 4 bases and 8 bases, in that order; junction bases with no gene match: 9. The DNA for the CDR3 is TGTGCCAGCAGTTCCCAGGGACAGGGTCCCCATGAGCAGTTCTTC. Its protein is CASSSQGQGPHEQFF.

In its sample, this clonotype was seen many times. The genes are TRBV20-1 and TRBJ1-6; D may be TRBD1 (5 bases). The germline gives CDR1 DFQATT, CDR2 SNEGSKA (reference sequence). Trimming cost V 3 bases and J 10 bases, with 13 bases left between them. This CDR3 is built from 13 residues. Here the CDR3 reads CSARDTVRSPLHF. The CDR3 nucleotides are TGCAGTGCTAGGGACACGGTGAGGTCACCCCTCCACTTT.

This clonotype was observed at least ten times. The chain has TRBV20-1 and TRBJ2-4; D possibly corresponds to TRBD2 (6 bases). CDR1 is DFQATT and CDR2 is SNEGSKA in the germline V gene (reference sequence). CDR3 length equals 13 residues. The V and J ends lost 8 bases and 1 base respectively, with 12 bases between them. The CDR3 is CSSTREAKNIQYF. Written as DNA, the CDR3 is TGCAGTTCCACTCGGGAGGCCAAAAACATTCAGTACTTC.

The sample holds many counts of this clonotype. This chain joins TRBV12-3 or TRBV12-4 and TRBJ1-1, with 7 bases fitting TRBD1. The CDR3 loop spans 15 amino acids. The V segment lost 5 bases and the J segment 1 base; nucleotides outside the gene matches: 7. CDR3 in DNA: TGTGCCAGCAGTCCCTGGACAGGACGGAACACTGAAGCTTTCTTT. It yields the protein CASSPWTGRNTEAFF.

Concerning this clonotype: This may be a read error: a much more frequent sequence differs by one nucleotide. Here the CDR3 omits its conserved ending phenylalanine or tryptophan, so a read error is the likely source. The chain uses TRBV7-2 and TRBJ1-2; D is possibly TRBD1 (5 bases). CDR3 length equals 13 residues. The V end lost 0 bases, the J end lost 8 bases, and 10 bases lay between the germline ends. The germline V gene encodes CDR1 SGHTA and CDR2 FQGNSA. The CDR3 here is CASSLAPGLGYTI. CDR3 bases: TGTGCCAGCAGCTTAGCACCAGGGTTAGGCTACACCATC.

This clonotype was counted many times. The genes are TRBV20-1 and TRBJ1-1; D uncertain. V lost 4 bases and J 3 bases, leaving 6 bases between the germline ends. In germline, CDR1 is DFQATT, CDR2 SNEGSKA (reference sequence). The CDR3 runs 11 residues. The CDR3 coding sequence is TGCAGTGCTAAAACGTACACTGAAGCTTTCTTT. It translates to CSAKTYTEAFF.

This clonotype was detected a few times. This chain connects TRBV20-1 to TRBJ2-2; D may be TRBD1 (6 bases). The CDR3 covers 14 residues. In germline, CDR1 is DFQATT, CDR2 SNEGSKA (reference sequence). V was cut by 6 bases and J by 5 bases, with 16 bases left in between. CDR3 region: CSAPRTEGTGELFF. For the CDR3, the DNA is TGCAGTGCCCCCCGGACAGAGGGGACCGGGGAGCTGTTTTTT.

At least ten counts were recorded for this clonotype. The rearrangement uses TRBV9 and TRBJ2-7, with unresolved D. Germline CDR1 and CDR2: SGDLS and YYNGEE. Trimming took off 2 bases at V and 2 bases at J, with 11 bases between the two ends. The length of the CDR3 is 14 residues. This chain's CDR3 is CASSVDSVTYEQYF. In DNA, the CDR3 is TGTGCCAGCAGCGTCGATTCCGTTACCTACGAGCAGTACTTC. Full variable domain (rest looked up from reference TRBV9 and TRBJ2-7): DSGVTQTPKHLITATGQRVTLRCSPRSGDLSVYWYQQSLDQGLQFLIQYYNGEERAKGNILERFSAQQFPDLHSELNLSSLELGDSALYFCASSVDSVTYEQYFGPGTRLTVT.

The CDR3 reads CASSSDESSYNEQFF. The CDR3 DNA follows: TGTGCCAGCAGCTCGGACGAGAGCTCCTACAATGAGCAGTTCTTC. The gene calls are TRBV5-5 and TRBJ2-1; D call uncertain. The CDR3 runs 15 residues. Germline V gives CDR1 SGHKS, CDR2 YYEKEE (reference sequence). V lost 3 bases to trimming and J lost 0 bases, with 10 bases between them.

The V gene is TRBV5-4, the J gene TRBJ2-1, with TRBD1 as a possible D gene (5 bases). This CDR3 is built from 15 residues. Germline loops: CDR1 SGHNT, CDR2 YYREEE (reference sequence). Trimming took off 2 bases at V and 3 bases at J, with 12 bases between the two ends. The CDR3 spells CASSFPGSVYNEQFF. The CDR3 DNA reads TGTGCCAGCAGCTTTCCAGGGTCAGTCTACAATGAGCAGTTCTTC.

This clonotype was recorded many times. The chain has TRBV7-2 and TRBJ2-3; D uncertain. V dropped 0 bases and J dropped 2 bases, with 12 bases sitting between them. This CDR3 is 16 amino acids long. Germline-derived CDR1 and CDR2 are SGHTA and FQGNSA. This CDR3 is CASSLAPTALTDTQYF. The DNA of the CDR3 is TGTGCCAGCAGCTTAGCCCCTACAGCCCTCACAGATACGCAGTATTTT.

This clonotype showed up many times. V is TRBV5-1 and J is TRBJ2-7; tentatively, D is TRBD1 (5 bases). The V gene's germline CDR1 is SGHRS and CDR2 YFSETQ. The V end lost 3 bases, the J end lost 0 bases, and 10 bases lay between the germline ends. The CDR3 extends over 14 amino acids. CDR3 sequence reads: CASSSDSLSYEQYF. The CDR3 DNA reads TGCGCCAGCAGCTCCGACAGCCTCTCCTACGAGCAGTACTTC.

The DNA of the CDR3 is TGTGCCAGTAGTATAGATCAAGGGCGGCGCTATGGCTACACCTTC. It yields the protein CASSIDQGRRYGYTF. The V and J genes are TRBV19 and TRBJ1-2; D remains ambiguous. The CDR3 contains 15 residues. Germline lookup yields CDR1 LNHDA and CDR2 SQIVND (reference sequence). V lost 0 bases to trimming and J lost 4 bases, with 12 bases between them.

This clonotype was detected ten times or more. The chain is built from TRBV12-3 or TRBV12-4 and TRBJ1-3; D call uncertain. The germline V and J ends were trimmed by 2 bases and 9 bases, with 8 bases remaining between them. This CDR3 contains 12 residues. In nucleotides, the CDR3 is TGTGCCAGCAGTTTAACGGGCAGCACCATATATTTT. This sequence encodes CASSLTGSTIYF.

This clonotype was seen repeatedly, ten times or more. The chain uses TRBV27 and TRBJ1-4; a possible D gene is TRBD1 (5 bases). V shed 6 bases and J shed 5 bases, with 22 bases lying between them. CDR1 is MNHEY and CDR2 is SMNVEV in the germline V gene (reference sequence). The CDR3 is 17 residues long. CDR3 sequence (DNA): TGTGCCAGCAGGCCCAACAGCGGAGGGGCGTCGAATGAAAAACTGTTTTTT. Protein: CASRPNSGGASNEKLFF.

At least ten counts were recorded for this clonotype. This chain uses TRBV5-1 with TRBJ2-1; 8 bases fit TRBD1. Germline CDR1 and CDR2: SGHRS and YFSETQ. The CDR3 has 14 residues. Unmatched junction bases numbered 2, after V lost 4 bases and J lost 2 bases. The CDR3 DNA follows: TGCGCCAGCAGCCTGGACAGGGCCTACAATGAGCAGTTCTTC. Translated, it gives CASSLDRAYNEQFF.

In its sample, this clonotype was seen a few times. The CDR3: CASSVGLRETQYF. CDR3 nucleotides: TGTGCCAGCAGCGTAGGTTTGCGGGAGACCCAGTACTTC. The chain has TRBV9 and TRBJ2-5; D gene unclear. Trimming left V 0 bases short and J 5 bases short, with 8 bases between. This CDR3 has 13 residues. Germline values: CDR1 SGDLS, CDR2 YYNGEE.

The chain carries TRBV27 and TRBJ2-3; D call uncertain. The CDR3 length is 11 residues. Germline loops: CDR1 MNHEY, CDR2 SMNVEV (reference sequence). V was pared by 4 bases and J by 7 bases, with 6 bases between. CDR3 bases: TGTGCCAGCAGTTCCCAGTATACGCAGTATTTT. Amino acid sequence: CASSSQYTQYF.

The V gene is TRBV7-2, the J gene TRBJ1-6; D is undetermined. Trimming cost V 5 bases and J 6 bases, with 14 bases left between them. This CDR3 has 15 amino acids. Germline V gives CDR1 SGHTA, CDR2 FQGNSA. CDR3 residues: CASSTHPGVNSPLHF. The CDR3 nucleotides read TGTGCCAGCAGCACTCACCCAGGAGTTAATTCACCCCTCCACTTT.

This clonotype has ten or more counts. The junction departs from germline at one end; a sequencing error may be responsible. The chain carries TRBV10-1 and TRBJ2-1; 8 bases fit TRBD2. Germline-derived CDR1 and CDR2 are WNHNN and SYGVQD (reference sequence). The CDR3 covers 16 residues. CDR3 in amino acids: CASSELASGSFNEQFF. The CDR3 nucleotides read TGCGCCAGCAGTGAGTTGGCTAGCGGGTCCTTCAATGAGCAGTTCTTC.

In its sample, this clonotype was seen many times. This chain joins TRBV30 and TRBJ2-1; 9 nucleotides agree with TRBD2. Germline V gives CDR1 GTSNPN, CDR2 SVGIG (reference sequence). The CDR3 totals 15 residues. J gave up 9 bases and V 0 bases, and 9 bases lay outside the gene matches. CDR3 region: CAWSVLGGGAGEQFF. CDR3 sequence (DNA): TGTGCCTGGAGTGTACTGGGCGGGGGGGCCGGTGAGCAGTTCTTC.

The genes are TRBV20-1 and TRBJ2-5; D might be TRBD1 or TRBD2, each matching 7 bases. The V end lost 3 bases, the J end lost 5 bases, and 16 bases lay between the germline ends. Germline V gene sequence: CDR1 DFQATT, CDR2 SNEGSKA (reference sequence). CDR3 length: 14 residues. The CDR3 bases are TGCAGTGCTAGGCCTGGGAGGGGGCTTGAGACCCAGTACTTC. Protein: CSARPGRGLETQYF.

This clonotype was seen at least ten times. The chain joins TRBV12-3 or TRBV12-4 to TRBJ1-2, with D unresolved. The length of the CDR3 is 15 residues. V lost 3 bases, J lost 0 bases, and 11 bases lay in between. The CDR3 DNA sequence: TGTGCCAGCAGTTTTCGGCTAGAGGCTAACTATGGCTACACCTTC. Translating it yields CASSFRLEANYGYTF.

Many counts were recorded for this clonotype. Relative to the germline gene, one junction end is altered; a read error may explain this. This chain links TRBV7-9 with TRBJ1-6; D is uncertain. CDR3 length equals 12 residues. The germline gives CDR1 SEHNR, CDR2 FQNEAQ (reference sequence). This CDR3 reads CASRSNNSPLHF. The DNA for the CDR3 is TGTGCCAGCAGGTCAAATAACTCACCCCTCCACTTT.